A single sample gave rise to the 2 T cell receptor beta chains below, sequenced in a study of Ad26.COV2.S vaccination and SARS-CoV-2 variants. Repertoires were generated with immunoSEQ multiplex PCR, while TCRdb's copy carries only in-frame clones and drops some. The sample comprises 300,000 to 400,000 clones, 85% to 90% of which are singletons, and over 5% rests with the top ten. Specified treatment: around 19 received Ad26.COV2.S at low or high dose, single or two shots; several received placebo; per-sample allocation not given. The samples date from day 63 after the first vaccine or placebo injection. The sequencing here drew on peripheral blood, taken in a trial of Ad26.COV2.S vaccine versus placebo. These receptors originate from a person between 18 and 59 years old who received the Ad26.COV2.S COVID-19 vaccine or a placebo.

CDR3 loop: CASSPTYGGAYEQYF. CDR3 DNA: TGTGCCAGCAGCCCTACTTACGGCGGTGCCTACGAGCAGTACTTC. The V call is TRBV7-2, the J call TRBJ2-7, with D unclear. Germline V gives CDR1 SGHTA, CDR2 FQGNSA. The CDR3 consists of 15 residues. V was clipped by 5 bases and J by 2 bases, with 16 bases between them.

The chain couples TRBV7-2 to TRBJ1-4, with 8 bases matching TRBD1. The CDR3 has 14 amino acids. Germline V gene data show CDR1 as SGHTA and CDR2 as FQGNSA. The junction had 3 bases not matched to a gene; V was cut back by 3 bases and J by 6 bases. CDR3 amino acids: CASSFDRGDEKLFF. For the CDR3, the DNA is TGTGCCAGCAGCTTCGACAGGGGTGATGAAAAACTGTTTTTT.